This T cell receptor beta chain was recorded in a study of cytomegalovirus exposure and HLA in healthy donors. Looked up from germline, CDR1 is MNHEY and CDR2 is SVGAGI. Trimming left V 5 bases short and J 1 base short, with 14 bases between. CDR3 length equals 15 residues. The PCR was carried out with 60 Vbeta primers and 13 Jbeta primers. TCRdb's table, derived via immunoSEQ multiplex PCR, lists solely in-frame clones and lacks some. The profile shows 200,000 to 300,000 clones, about 77% of them singletons. General study findings and limits: Follow-up analysis found HLA locus-dependent TCR association rates, highest for DRB1 and lowest for HLA-C.

On this clone itself: Its target is unknown.

Sequenced: PBMCs. The clonotype originates from a boy younger than 18 in good health and CMV-seronegative. The rearrangement joins TRBV6-5 to TRBJ1-1, with D perhaps matching TRBD1 (6 bases). The CDR3 sequence is CASSLGTTGNTEAFF. CDR3 DNA: TGTGCCAGCAGTCTTGGGACGACAGGGAACACTGAAGCTTTCTTT.